This T cell receptor (beta chain) appears in the sequencing data of a study of blood T cell repertoires in COVID-19. Recruits, aged roughly 18 to 100 years, lived in 24 US areas. The method was immunoSEQ multiplex PCR; TCRdb's version includes in-frame clones alone and lacks a portion of them. The repertoire consists of about 260,000 clones, with roughly nine tenths occurring once and the leading ten covering about 3%. V was pared by 0 bases and J by 12 bases, with 17 bases between. The length of the CDR3 is 14 residues. Germline V gene sequence: CDR1 LGHNA, CDR2 YSLEER. Sequenced sample: PBMCs or T cells enriched from blood (not recorded which). This TCR was recovered from a woman between 45 and 60 years old who had recovered from COVID-19. The chain recombines TRBV4-3 with TRBJ1-2, with TRBD1 as a possible D gene (6 bases). CDR3 coding DNA: TGCGCCAGCAGCCAAGATGCCACAGGGCGGATTCACACCTTC. Its protein is CASSQDATGRIHTF.